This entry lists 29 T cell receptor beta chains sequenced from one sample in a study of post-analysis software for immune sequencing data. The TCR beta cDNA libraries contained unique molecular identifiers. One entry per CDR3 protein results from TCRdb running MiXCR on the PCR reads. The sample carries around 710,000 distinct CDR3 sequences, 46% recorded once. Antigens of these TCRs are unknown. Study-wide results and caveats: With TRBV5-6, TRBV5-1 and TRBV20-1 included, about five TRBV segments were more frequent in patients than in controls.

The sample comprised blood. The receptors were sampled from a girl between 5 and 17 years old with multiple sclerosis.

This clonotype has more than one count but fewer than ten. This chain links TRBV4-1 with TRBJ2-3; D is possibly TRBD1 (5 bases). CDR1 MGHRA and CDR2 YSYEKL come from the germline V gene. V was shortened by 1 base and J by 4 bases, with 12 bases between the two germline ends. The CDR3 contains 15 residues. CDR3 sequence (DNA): TGCGCCAGCAGCCAAGTGGGGCAGGGTGCAGATACGCAGTATTTT. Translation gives CASSQVGQGADTQYF.

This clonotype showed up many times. CDR3 protein: CSVIGHPLYNEQFF. CDR3 coding DNA: TGCAGCGTCATAGGGCACCCTCTTTACAATGAGCAGTTCTTC. V is TRBV29-1 and J is TRBJ2-1; D is unclear. This CDR3 has 14 residues. The germline V gene encodes CDR1 SQVTM and CDR2 ANQGSEA. Deletions cut 6 bases from V and 4 bases from J, with 16 bases between.

The CDR3 region is CSATTVGYTDTQYF. CDR3 sequence (DNA): TGCAGCGCCACAACAGTGGGGTACACAGATACGCAGTATTTT. The V call is TRBV29-1, the J call TRBJ2-3; D not certain. V was pared by 7 bases and J by 2 bases, with 16 bases between. CDR1 and CDR2 (germline): SQVTM, ANQGSEA. The CDR3 has 14 amino acids.

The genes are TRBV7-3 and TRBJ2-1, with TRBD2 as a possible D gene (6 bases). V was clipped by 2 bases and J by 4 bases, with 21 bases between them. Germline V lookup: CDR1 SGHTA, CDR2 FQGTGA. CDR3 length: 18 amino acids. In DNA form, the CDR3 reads TGTGCCAGCAGCTTAGAGGTCGGAGTAGCGGATCTGTACAATGAGCAGTTCTTC. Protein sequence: CASSLEVGVADLYNEQFF.

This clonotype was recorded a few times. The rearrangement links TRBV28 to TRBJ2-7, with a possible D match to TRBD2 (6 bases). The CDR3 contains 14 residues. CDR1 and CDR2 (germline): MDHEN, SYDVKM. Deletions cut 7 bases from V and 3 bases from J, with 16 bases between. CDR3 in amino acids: CASMGTEDYYEQYF. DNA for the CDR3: TGTGCCAGCATGGGGACGGAGGACTACTACGAGCAGTACTTC.

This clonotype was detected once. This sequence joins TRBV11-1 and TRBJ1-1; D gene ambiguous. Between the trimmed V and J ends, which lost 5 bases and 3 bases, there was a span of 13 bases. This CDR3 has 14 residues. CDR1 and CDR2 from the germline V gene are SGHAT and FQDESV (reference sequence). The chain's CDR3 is CASSGTEWDTEAFF. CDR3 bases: TGTGCCAGCAGCGGAACGGAATGGGACACTGAAGCTTTCTTT.

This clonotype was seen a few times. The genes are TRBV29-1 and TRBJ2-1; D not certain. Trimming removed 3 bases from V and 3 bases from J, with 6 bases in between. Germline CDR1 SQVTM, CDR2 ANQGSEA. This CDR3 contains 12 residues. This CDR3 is CSVDSDYNEQFF. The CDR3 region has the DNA TGCAGCGTTGATTCTGACTACAATGAGCAGTTCTTC.

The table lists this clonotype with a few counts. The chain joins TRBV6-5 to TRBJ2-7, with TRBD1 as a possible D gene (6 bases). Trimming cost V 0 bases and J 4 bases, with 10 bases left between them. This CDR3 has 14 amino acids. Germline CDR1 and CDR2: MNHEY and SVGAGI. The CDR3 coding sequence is TGTGCCAGCAGTTACTCGGACAGTGGATACGAGCAGTACTTC. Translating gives CASSYSDSGYEQYF.

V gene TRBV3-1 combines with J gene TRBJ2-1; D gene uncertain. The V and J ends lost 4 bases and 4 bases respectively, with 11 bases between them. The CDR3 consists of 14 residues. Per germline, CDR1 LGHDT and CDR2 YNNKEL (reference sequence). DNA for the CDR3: TGTGCCAGCAGCCTAGGTCAGCAATACAATGAGCAGTTCTTC. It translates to CASSLGQQYNEQFF.

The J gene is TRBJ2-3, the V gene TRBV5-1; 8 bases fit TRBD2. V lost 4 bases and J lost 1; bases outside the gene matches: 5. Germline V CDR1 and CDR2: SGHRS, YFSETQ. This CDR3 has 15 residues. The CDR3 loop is CASSPSGPRTDTQYF. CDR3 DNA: TGCGCCAGCAGCCCTAGCGGGCCACGCACAGATACGCAGTATTTT.

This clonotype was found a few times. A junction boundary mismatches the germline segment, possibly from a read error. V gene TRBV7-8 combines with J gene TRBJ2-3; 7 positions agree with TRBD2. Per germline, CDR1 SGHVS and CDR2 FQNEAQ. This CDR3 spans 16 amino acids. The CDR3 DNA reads TGTGCCGGCAGTACCGTCGGGGGAGGGTTCACAGATACGCAGTATTTT. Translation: CAGSTVGGGFTDTQYF.

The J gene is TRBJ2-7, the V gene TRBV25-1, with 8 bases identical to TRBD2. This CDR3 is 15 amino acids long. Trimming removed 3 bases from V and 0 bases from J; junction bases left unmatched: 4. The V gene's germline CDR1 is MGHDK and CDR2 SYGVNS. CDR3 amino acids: CASSDREGTSYEQYF. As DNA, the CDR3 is TGTGCCAGCAGTGACCGGGAGGGCACCTCCTACGAGCAGTACTTC.

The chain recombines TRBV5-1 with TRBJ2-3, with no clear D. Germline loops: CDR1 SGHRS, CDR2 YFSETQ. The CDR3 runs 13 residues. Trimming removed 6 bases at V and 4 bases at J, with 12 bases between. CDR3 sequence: CASTPTRADTQYF. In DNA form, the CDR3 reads TGCGCCAGCACCCCAACCCGTGCAGATACGCAGTATTTT.

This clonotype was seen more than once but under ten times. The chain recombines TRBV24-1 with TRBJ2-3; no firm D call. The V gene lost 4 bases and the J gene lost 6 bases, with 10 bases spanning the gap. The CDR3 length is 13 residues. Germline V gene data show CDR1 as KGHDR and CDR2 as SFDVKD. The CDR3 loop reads CATSDRDSDTQYF. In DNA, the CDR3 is TGTGCCACCAGTGACCGCGATTCCGATACGCAGTATTTT.

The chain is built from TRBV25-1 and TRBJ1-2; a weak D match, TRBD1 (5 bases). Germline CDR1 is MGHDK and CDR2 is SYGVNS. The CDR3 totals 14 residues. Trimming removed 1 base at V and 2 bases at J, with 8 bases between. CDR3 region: CASSEFRGNYGYTF. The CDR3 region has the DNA TGTGCCAGCAGTGAATTTAGGGGAAACTATGGCTACACCTTC.

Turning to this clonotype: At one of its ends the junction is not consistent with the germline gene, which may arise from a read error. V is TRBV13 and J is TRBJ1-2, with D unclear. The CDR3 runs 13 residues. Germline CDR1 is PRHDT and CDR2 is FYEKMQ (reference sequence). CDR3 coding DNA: TGCGCCAGCAGCTTAAAACTACCCTATGGCTACACCTTC. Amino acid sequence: CASSLKLPYGYTF.

CDR3 loop: CASSPTRGSFHEQYF. The CDR3 DNA reads TGTGCCAGCAGCCCGACGAGGGGTAGTTTTCACGAGCAGTACTTC. V usage is TRBV7-8 and J usage is TRBJ2-7; either TRBD1 or TRBD2 may fit D (5 bases each). CDR3 length equals 15 residues. Trimming removed 5 bases from V and 5 bases from J, with 19 bases in between. Germline lookup yields CDR1 SGHVS and CDR2 FQNEAQ.

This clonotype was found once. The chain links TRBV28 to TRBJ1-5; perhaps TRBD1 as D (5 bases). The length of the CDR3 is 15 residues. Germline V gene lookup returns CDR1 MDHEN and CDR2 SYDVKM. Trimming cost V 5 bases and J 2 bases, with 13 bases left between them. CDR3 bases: TGTGCCAGCAGTCTGCAGGGCATCGGCAATCAGCCCCAGCATTTT. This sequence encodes CASSLQGIGNQPQHF.

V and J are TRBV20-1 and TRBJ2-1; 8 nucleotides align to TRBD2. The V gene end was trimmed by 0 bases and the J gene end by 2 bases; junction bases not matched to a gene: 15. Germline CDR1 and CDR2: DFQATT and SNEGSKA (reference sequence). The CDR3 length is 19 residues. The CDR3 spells CSARDQWAEREGPYNEQFF. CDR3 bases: TGCAGTGCTAGAGATCAGTGGGCAGAACGGGAGGGCCCCTACAATGAGCAGTTCTTC.

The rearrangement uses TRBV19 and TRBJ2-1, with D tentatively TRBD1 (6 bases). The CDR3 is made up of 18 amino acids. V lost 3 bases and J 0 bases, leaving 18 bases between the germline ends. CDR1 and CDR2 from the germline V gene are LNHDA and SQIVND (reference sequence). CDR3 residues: CASSIQLGGRSSYNEQFF. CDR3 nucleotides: TGTGCCAGTAGTATCCAGCTTGGGGGCAGGAGCTCCTACAATGAGCAGTTCTTC.

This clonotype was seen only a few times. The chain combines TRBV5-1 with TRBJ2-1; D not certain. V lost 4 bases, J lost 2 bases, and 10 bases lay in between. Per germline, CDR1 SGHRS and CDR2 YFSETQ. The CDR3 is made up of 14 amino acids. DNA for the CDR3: TGCGCCAGCAGCGTCGACCCAACCTACAATGAGCAGTTCTTC. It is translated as CASSVDPTYNEQFF.

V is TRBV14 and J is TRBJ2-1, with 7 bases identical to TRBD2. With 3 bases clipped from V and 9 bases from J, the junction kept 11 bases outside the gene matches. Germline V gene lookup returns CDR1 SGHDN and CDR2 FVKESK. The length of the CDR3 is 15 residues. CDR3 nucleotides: TGTGCCAGCAGCCACTCCCAGGGACTAAGTAGTGAGCAGTTCTTC. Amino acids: CASSHSQGLSSEQFF.

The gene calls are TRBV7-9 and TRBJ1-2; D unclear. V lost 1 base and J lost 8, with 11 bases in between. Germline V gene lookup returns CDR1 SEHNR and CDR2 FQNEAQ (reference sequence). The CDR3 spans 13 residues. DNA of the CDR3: TGTGCCAGCAGCTTAGTCGGTCCGGGGGGCTACACCTTC. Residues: CASSLVGPGGYTF.

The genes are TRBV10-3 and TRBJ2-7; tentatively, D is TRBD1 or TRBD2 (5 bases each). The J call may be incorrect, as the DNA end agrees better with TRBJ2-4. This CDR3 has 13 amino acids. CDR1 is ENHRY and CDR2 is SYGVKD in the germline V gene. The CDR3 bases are TGTGCCATCAGGGGGGACGACTCAAACATTCAGTACTTC. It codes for CAIRGDDSNIQYF.

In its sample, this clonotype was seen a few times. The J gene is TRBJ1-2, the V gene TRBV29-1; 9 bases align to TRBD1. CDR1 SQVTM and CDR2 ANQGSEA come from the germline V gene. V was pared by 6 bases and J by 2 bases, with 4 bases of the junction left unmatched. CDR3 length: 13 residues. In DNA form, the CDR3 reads TGCAGCGTGCCCGGGACAGGGAACTATGGCTACACCTTC. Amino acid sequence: CSVPGTGNYGYTF.

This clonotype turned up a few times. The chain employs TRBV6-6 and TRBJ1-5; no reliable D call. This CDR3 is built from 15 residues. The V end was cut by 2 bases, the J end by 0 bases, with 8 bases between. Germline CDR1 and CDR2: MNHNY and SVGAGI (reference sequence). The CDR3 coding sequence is TGTGCCAGCAGTTACCGGGGATATAGCAATCAGCCCCAGCATTTT. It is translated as CASSYRGYSNQPQHF.

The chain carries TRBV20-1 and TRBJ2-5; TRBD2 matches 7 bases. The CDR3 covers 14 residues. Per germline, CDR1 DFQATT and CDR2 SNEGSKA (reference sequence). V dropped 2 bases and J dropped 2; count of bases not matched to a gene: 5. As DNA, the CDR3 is TGCAGTGCTAGAATGCTAGCGGAACAAGAGACCCAGTACTTC. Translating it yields CSARMLAEQETQYF.

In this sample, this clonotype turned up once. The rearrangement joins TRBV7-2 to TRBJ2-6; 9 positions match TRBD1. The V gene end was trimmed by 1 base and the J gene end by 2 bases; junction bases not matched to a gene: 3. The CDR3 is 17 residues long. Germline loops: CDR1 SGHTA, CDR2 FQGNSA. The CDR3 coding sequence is TGTGCCAGCAGCTTAGTTGGACAGGGGACTGGGGCCAACGTCCTGACTTTC. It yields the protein CASSLVGQGTGANVLTF.

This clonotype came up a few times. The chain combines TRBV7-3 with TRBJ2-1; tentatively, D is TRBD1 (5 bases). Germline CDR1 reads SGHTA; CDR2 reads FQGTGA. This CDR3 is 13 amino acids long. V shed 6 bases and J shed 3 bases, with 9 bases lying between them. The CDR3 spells CASRFDSYNEQFF. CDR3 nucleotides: TGTGCCAGCAGGTTTGACAGCTACAATGAGCAGTTCTTC.